This T cell receptor (beta chain) was sequenced during a study of CD8 T cells in Susac syndrome. Sequencing of TCR beta was undertaken in CD8+ and CD4+ T cells derived from blood. TEMRA cells were FACS-enriched, with CD8+ and CD4+ T cells isolated negatively. Study outcomes and limitations: The study conceded that its TCR sequencing and HLA analysis involved relatively few individuals.

Comments on this clonotype: Its antigen is still unknown.

Germline V gene data show CDR1 as MNHEY and CDR2 as SVGAGI. This CDR3 has 14 residues. V dropped 6 bases and J dropped 3; count of bases not matched to a gene: 5. Reverse transcription used roughly 0.45 to 1 ug RNA and random hexamers. TCRdb independently ran MiXCR on the immunoSEQ multiplex PCR reads; one entry per CDR3 protein. This sample has about 300,000 distinct CDR3 sequences, with about 82% found just once. The sequenced sample consisted of CD8+ T cells from PBMCs. This clonotype originated in a human donor with multiple sclerosis. The chain uses TRBV6-5 and TRBJ1-1, with 9 bases lining up with TRBD1. CDR3 in amino acids: CASRLDRGYTEAFF. DNA for the CDR3: TGTGCCAGCAGACTAGACAGGGGGTACACTGAAGCTTTCTTT.